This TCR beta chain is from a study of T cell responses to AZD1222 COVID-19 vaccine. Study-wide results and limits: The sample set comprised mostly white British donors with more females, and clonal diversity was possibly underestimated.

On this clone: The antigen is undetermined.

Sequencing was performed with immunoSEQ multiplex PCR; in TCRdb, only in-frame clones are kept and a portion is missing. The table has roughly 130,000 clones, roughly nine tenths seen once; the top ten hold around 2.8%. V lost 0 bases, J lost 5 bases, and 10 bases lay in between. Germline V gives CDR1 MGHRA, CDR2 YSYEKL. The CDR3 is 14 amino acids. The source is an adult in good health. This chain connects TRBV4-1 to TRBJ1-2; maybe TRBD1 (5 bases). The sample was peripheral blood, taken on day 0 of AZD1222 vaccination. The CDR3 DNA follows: TGCGCCAGCAGCCAAGAAGGGGACCAATATGGCTACACCTTC. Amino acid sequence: CASSQEGDQYGYTF.